What follows are 8 T cell receptor beta chains derived from one specimen sequenced in a study of blood T cells in healthy people across ages (dated by TCRdb to 2015 to 2017). Receptor libraries were prepared by 5' RACE. Sequenced using an Illumina HiSeq 2500. A second PCR of roughly 7 to 11 cycles was performed with a sample-barcoded 5' primer and a J-beta primer mix. TCRdb reworked the public reads: Q25 trimming with fastp, MiXCR clone assembly, productive beta chains retained. A single entry per CDR3 protein holds the most common genes and DNA from its merged rows. The sample profile shows about 1,400,000 distinct CDR3 sequences; roughly 64% of them were found once. The ten top clones hold about 6.3% of the sample. The source material was blood. The receptors were sampled from a man younger than 35 in good health.

The chain joins TRBV4-1 to TRBJ1-1; 10 nucleotides align to TRBD1. The germline V gene encodes CDR1 MGHRA and CDR2 YSYEKL. V lost 3 bases to trimming and J lost 5 bases; unmatched junction nucleotides: 18. This CDR3 is 19 amino acids long. Here the CDR3 reads CASSHLPGTGDLSRTEAFF. Written as DNA, the CDR3 is TGCGCCAGCAGCCATCTTCCTGGGACAGGGGATCTTAGTAGAACTGAAGCTTTCTTT.

V usage is TRBV6-2 or TRBV6-3 and J usage is TRBJ2-5; D is ambiguous. The V gene lost 6 bases and the J gene lost 5 bases, with 19 bases spanning the gap. The CDR3 contains 15 residues. Germline assignment: CDR1 MNHEY and CDR2 SVGEGT. The CDR3 DNA is TGTGCCAGCAGGACTGGCAGCTCACCTAGGGAGACCCAGTACTTC. Translation gives CASRTGSSPRETQYF.

This sequence joins TRBV2 and TRBJ2-4, with D possibly TRBD1 on 5 matching bases. CDR1 SNHLY and CDR2 FYNNEI come from the germline V gene. CDR3 length equals 13 residues. Trimming removed 8 bases at V and 3 bases at J, with 11 bases between. The CDR3 sequence is CASGWQGKNIQYF. In DNA, the CDR3 is TGTGCCAGCGGGTGGCAGGGCAAAAACATTCAGTACTTC.

The chain joins TRBV13 to TRBJ2-3; 7 nucleotides match TRBD1. The junction had 4 bases not matched to a gene; V was cut back by 2 bases and J by 2 bases. Germline lookup yields CDR1 PRHDT and CDR2 FYEKMQ (reference sequence). This CDR3 spans 15 amino acids. The CDR3 DNA is TGTGCCAGCAGCTTATTAACAGGGGACACAGATACGCAGTATTTT. Amino acids: CASSLLTGDTDTQYF.

The gene calls are TRBV6-2 or TRBV6-3 and TRBJ1-2; D unclear. The germline gives CDR1 MNHEY, CDR2 SVGEGT. Trimming took 4 bases from V and 4 from J, leaving 16 bases between them. CDR3 length equals 15 residues. The DNA for the CDR3 is TGTGCCAGCAGTTTGGGTCGCCGACTCATCTATGGCTACACCTTC. This translates into CASSLGRRLIYGYTF.

There are a few counts of this clonotype. CDR3 residues: CASSPKPLGETQYF. The DNA for the CDR3 is TGTGCCAGCAGCCCCAAACCCTTGGGCGAGACCCAGTACTTC. The rearrangement links TRBV3-1 to TRBJ2-4, with no clear D. The J call may not be correct, given that the DNA end is closer to TRBJ2-5. The length of the CDR3 is 14 residues. The germline V gene has CDR1 LGHDT and CDR2 YNNKEL (reference sequence).

CDR3 sequence reads: CACLRQGDNEQFF. CDR3 in DNA: TGTGCGTGCCTTAGACAGGGTGACAATGAGCAGTTCTTC. The chain carries TRBV27 and TRBJ2-1, with 7 bases aligning to TRBD1. This CDR3 has 13 amino acids. CDR1 is MNHEY and CDR2 is SMNVEV in the germline V gene (reference sequence).

This chain joins TRBV29-1 and TRBJ2-6; TRBD1 matches at 7 bases. V was clipped by 6 bases and J by 2 bases; unmatched bases: 4. Germline V CDR1 and CDR2: SQVTM, ANQGSEA. The CDR3 spans 14 residues. DNA for the CDR3: TGCAGCGTGTCCGGACAGGCTGGGGCCAACGTCCTGACTTTC. It codes for CSVSGQAGANVLTF.